Listed below are T cell receptor beta chains from one sample, sequenced in a study of blood T cell repertoires in COVID-19. Only in-frame clones appear in the TCRdb table, and some are missing; sequencing was by immunoSEQ multiplex PCR. The sample has 300,000 to 350,000 clones, around 87% seen once. Sequenced input: peripheral blood. The origin of the receptors is a woman aged 40 to 50 with COVID-19, enrolled during active disease. Both conserved end residues are part of each CDR3. A D gene is named only where the DNA matches it firmly. Some rows mark clone size as missing; the rest say once, few, many or name a class of expanded clone.

J gene: TRBJ2-3; D gene: TRBD1; V gene: TRBV7-2; clone size: NA; CDR3 protein: CASSLGTGVLDTQYF; CDR3 DNA: TGTGCCAGCAGCTTAGGGACAGGGGTCTTAGATACGCAGTATTTT
J gene: TRBJ1-2; D gene: TRBD1; V gene: TRBV19; clone size: NA; CDR3 protein: CASSMQGALNYGYTF; CDR3 DNA: TGTGCCAGTAGTATGCAGGGGGCCCTCAACTATGGCTACACCTTC
J gene: TRBJ1-5; D gene: TRBD1; V gene: TRBV5-4; clone size: NA; CDR3 protein: CASSDGQDQPQHF; CDR3 DNA: TGTGCCAGCAGCGATGGACAGGACCAGCCCCAGCATTTT
J gene: TRBJ1-1; D gene: NA; V gene: TRBV7-2; clone size: NA; CDR3 protein: CASSSQGGTEAFF; CDR3 DNA: TGTGCCAGCAGCTCCCAGGGTGGAACTGAAGCTTTCTTT
J gene: TRBJ1-6; D gene: NA; V gene: TRBV9; clone size: few; CDR3 protein: CASSQAPDNSPLHF; CDR3 DNA: TGTGCCAGCAGCCAGGCCCCCGATAATTCACCCCTCCACTTT
J gene: TRBJ1-1; D gene: NA; V gene: TRBV12-3/TRBV12-4; clone size: NA; CDR3 protein: CAARAGGKAFF; CDR3 DNA: TGTGCGGCGAGGGCGGGGGGCAAAGCTTTCTTT
J gene: TRBJ1-5; D gene: NA; V gene: TRBV7-2; clone size: NA; CDR3 protein: CASSLSFASNQPQHF; CDR3 DNA: TGTGCCAGCAGCTTATCCTTTGCGAGCAATCAGCCCCAGCATTTT
J gene: TRBJ1-5; D gene: TRBD1; V gene: TRBV7-2; clone size: NA; CDR3 protein: CASSTQGADQPQHF; CDR3 DNA: TGTGCCAGCAGCACCCAGGGGGCGGATCAGCCCCAGCATTTT
J gene: TRBJ1-2; D gene: NA; V gene: TRBV3-1/TRBV3-2; clone size: few; CDR3 protein: CASSRQANYGYTF; CDR3 DNA: TGTGCCAGCAGTCGACAGGCTAACTATGGCTACACCTTC
J gene: TRBJ1-2; D gene: TRBD1; V gene: TRBV5-1; clone size: NA; CDR3 protein: CASSLGGTDNYGYTF; CDR3 DNA: TGCGCCAGCAGCTTGGGTGGGACAGACAACTATGGCTACACCTTC
J gene: TRBJ2-2; D gene: TRBD1; V gene: TRBV7-3; clone size: NA; CDR3 protein: CASSRTGFPGELFF; CDR3 DNA: TGTGCCAGCAGTCGGACAGGGTTCCCCGGGGAGCTGTTTTTT
J gene: TRBJ2-7; D gene: TRBD2; V gene: TRBV2; clone size: NA; CDR3 protein: CASRSLAGAPEQYF; CDR3 DNA: TGTGCCAGCAGGAGTCTAGCGGGAGCCCCCGAGCAGTACTTC
J gene: TRBJ1-4; D gene: NA; V gene: TRBV7-9; clone size: NA; CDR3 protein: CASSLGLPGDEKLFF; CDR3 DNA: TGTGCCAGCAGCTTAGGCCTGCCGGGGGATGAAAAACTGTTTTTT
J gene: TRBJ2-1; D gene: TRBD1; V gene: TRBV28; clone size: NA; CDR3 protein: CASSLWDRGQSEQFF; CDR3 DNA: TGTGCCAGCAGTTTATGGGACAGGGGCCAGAGTGAGCAGTTCTTC
J gene: TRBJ1-5; D gene: NA; V gene: TRBV29-1; clone size: NA; CDR3 protein: CSARTDSNQPQHF; CDR3 DNA: TGCAGCGCCCGGACAGATAGCAATCAGCCCCAGCATTTT
J gene: TRBJ1-5; D gene: TRBD1; V gene: TRBV7-2; clone size: NA; CDR3 protein: CASSTRQGQPQHF; CDR3 DNA: TGTGCCAGCAGCACCCGACAGGGCCAGCCCCAGCATTTT
J gene: TRBJ2-5; D gene: NA; V gene: TRBV7-8; clone size: NA; CDR3 protein: CASSLAGQQQETQYF; CDR3 DNA: TGTGCCAGCAGCTTAGCTGGACAGCAACAAGAGACCCAGTACTTC
J gene: TRBJ1-1; D gene: NA; V gene: TRBV19; clone size: NA; CDR3 protein: CASNQGWRTEAFF; CDR3 DNA: TGTGCCAGTAACCAGGGGTGGAGGACTGAAGCTTTCTTT
J gene: TRBJ2-1; D gene: NA; V gene: TRBV18; clone size: NA; CDR3 protein: CASSPRGAGNEQFF; CDR3 DNA: TGTGCCAGCTCACCACGGGGAGCGGGCAATGAGCAGTTCTTC
J gene: TRBJ1-1; D gene: TRBD1; V gene: TRBV7-2; clone size: NA; CDR3 protein: CASSPVQGAYTEAFF; CDR3 DNA: TGTGCCAGCAGCCCGGTGCAGGGGGCTTACACTGAAGCTTTCTTT
J gene: TRBJ2-1; D gene: TRBD2; V gene: TRBV10-3; clone size: NA; CDR3 protein: CAISDPLAGGQYNEQFF; CDR3 DNA: TGTGCCATCAGTGATCCATTAGCGGGGGGGCAGTACAATGAGCAGTTCTTC
J gene: TRBJ1-2; D gene: TRBD1; V gene: TRBV12-3/TRBV12-4; clone size: NA; CDR3 protein: CASSLQGYGYTF; CDR3 DNA: TGTGCCAGCAGCCTACAGGGGTATGGCTACACCTTC
J gene: TRBJ1-1; D gene: TRBD1; V gene: TRBV7-2; clone size: NA; CDR3 protein: CASSYLTGGTEAFF; CDR3 DNA: TGTGCCAGCAGCTACCTGACAGGGGGCACTGAAGCTTTCTTT
J gene: TRBJ2-1; D gene: TRBD1; V gene: TRBV4-3; clone size: NA; CDR3 protein: CASSQDRAGGLNEQFF; CDR3 DNA: TGCGCCAGCAGCCAAGATCGGGCAGGGGGCTTAAATGAGCAGTTCTTC
J gene: TRBJ1-6; D gene: TRBD1; V gene: TRBV3-1/TRBV3-2; clone size: NA; CDR3 protein: CASSHETGNNSPLHF; CDR3 DNA: TGTGCCAGCAGCCACGAGACAGGGAATAATTCACCCCTCCACTTT
J gene: TRBJ2-5; D gene: TRBD1; V gene: TRBV28; clone size: NA; CDR3 protein: CASSARQGGQETQYF; CDR3 DNA: TGTGCCAGCAGTGCACGACAGGGGGGCCAAGAGACCCAGTACTTC
J gene: TRBJ2-1; D gene: NA; V gene: TRBV6-2/TRBV6-3; clone size: NA; CDR3 protein: CASSYSSPSSYNEQFF; CDR3 DNA: TGTGCCAGCAGTTACTCTTCTCCCAGCTCCTACAATGAGCAGTTCTTC
J gene: TRBJ2-3; D gene: NA; V gene: TRBV28; clone size: NA; CDR3 protein: CASTPRGGHTDTQYF; CDR3 DNA: TGTGCCAGCACTCCTAGGGGGGGGCACACAGATACGCAGTATTTT